The 16 T cell receptor beta chains below come from one sample, sequenced in a study of long-term antiretroviral therapy in people with HIV (dated by TCRdb to between 2021 and 2024). Sequencing of the TRB variable region was done with the immunoSEQ hsTCRB v3.0 assay at survey level resolution. TCRdb took this table from immuneACCESS and kept in-frame rearrangements with V and J called. Such tables lack part of the clones; where checked against another copy, unresolved V genes explain under half of the gap, and the rest is unexplained. The sample includes more than 35,000 clones, with more than 90% observed a single time. About 2.5% of the sample comes from the top ten. Sequenced material: unsorted PBMCs, taken 3.7 years after starting antiretroviral therapy. Receptors originate from a woman aged 45-65 years with HIV.

This rearrangement joins TRBV5-1 to TRBJ1-5; 7 bases agree with TRBD1. CDR3 length equals 15 residues. V shed 0 bases, J shed 4 bases, and the junction held 4 bases outside the gene matches. CDR1 and CDR2 from the germline V gene are SGHRS and YFSETQ. The chain's CDR3 is CASSLGDSGNQPQHF. The CDR3 DNA follows: TGCGCCAGCAGCTTGGGGGACAGCGGTAATCAGCCCCAGCATTTT.

This clone was seen more than once but under ten times. The CDR3 region is CASSVATGIYEQYF. Here the CDR3 DNA reads TGTGCCAGCAGCGTAGCTACAGGAATCTACGAGCAGTACTTC. The rearrangement uses TRBV9 and TRBJ2-7, with a possible D match to TRBD1 (5 bases). V lost 0 bases and J 3 bases, leaving 10 bases between the germline ends. The CDR3 spans 14 residues. Germline values: CDR1 SGDLS, CDR2 YYNGEE.

The chain recombines TRBV7-9 with TRBJ1-1, with 9 nucleotides matching TRBD1. The CDR3 is 16 residues long. Per germline, CDR1 SEHNR and CDR2 FQNEAQ (reference sequence). V trimming: 4 bases; J trimming: 4 bases; junction bases outside the gene matches: 10. This chain's CDR3 is CASSYSGTGLSTEAFF. CDR3 sequence (DNA): TGTGCCAGCAGCTATTCCGGGACAGGGTTGAGCACTGAAGCTTTCTTT.

The chain has TRBV7-9 and TRBJ2-7; D call uncertain. This CDR3 has 14 amino acids. Germline values: CDR1 SEHNR, CDR2 FQNEAQ (reference sequence). Trimming took 4 bases from V and 2 from J, leaving 12 bases between them. The CDR3 region is CASSSPLGTYEQYF. The CDR3 bases are TGTGCCAGCAGCTCCCCCTTGGGGACCTACGAGCAGTACTTC.

The chain uses TRBV7-7 and TRBJ2-3, with 10 positions matching TRBD2. Germline V gene sequence: CDR1 SSHAT, CDR2 FNYEAQ (reference sequence). CDR3 length: 18 residues. V lost 11 bases, J lost 1 base, and 18 bases stayed unmatched. CDR3 loop: CACGAAGGPERGTDTQYF. CDR3 nucleotides: TGTGCCTGCGGGGCAGCGGGGGGGCCTGAGAGGGGCACAGATACGCAGTATTTT.

J is TRBJ2-5 and V is TRBV7-3; D is uncertain. The length of the CDR3 is 13 residues. Germline lookup yields CDR1 SGHTA and CDR2 FQGTGA. V was trimmed by 2 bases and J by 5 bases, leaving 9 bases between them. The CDR3 spells CASSLARRETQYF. DNA for the CDR3: TGTGCCAGCAGCTTAGCCCGAAGGGAGACCCAGTACTTC.

This clone was detected once. The rearrangement uses TRBV2 and TRBJ2-1, with D maybe TRBD1 (6 bases). CDR1 and CDR2 (germline): SNHLY, FYNNEI. Trimming cost V 8 bases and J 6 bases, with 20 bases left between them. The CDR3 has 15 amino acids. The CDR3 DNA follows: TGTGCCAGCGGCTGGGACAATAGTATTGGCAATGAGCAGTTCTTC. It yields the protein CASGWDNSIGNEQFF.

The V call is TRBV29-1, the J call TRBJ1-1, with 8 bases matching TRBD1. From germline, CDR1 is SQVTM and CDR2 ANQGSEA. Unmatched junction bases numbered 6, after V lost 4 bases and J lost 5 bases. The CDR3 extends over 13 amino acids. CDR3 amino acids: CSVGGQGVTEAFF. The CDR3 DNA sequence: TGCAGCGTTGGAGGACAGGGAGTAACTGAAGCTTTCTTT.

The J gene is TRBJ2-3, the V gene TRBV5-4; 7 bases map to TRBD2. The CDR3 contains 15 residues. Germline V gene lookup returns CDR1 SGHNT and CDR2 YYREEE (reference sequence). The junction had 8 bases not matched to a gene; V was cut back by 1 base and J by 6 bases. The chain's CDR3 is CASSLSLPGGDTQYF. The DNA for the CDR3 is TGTGCCAGCAGCTTGAGCCTACCCGGGGGGGATACGCAGTATTTT.

The chain is built from TRBV11-3 and TRBJ2-7; 7 bases agree with TRBD1. CDR1 is SGHNT, CDR2 YENEEA, per germline. The CDR3 is 15 residues long. The junction had 9 bases not matched to a gene; V was cut back by 4 bases and J by 3 bases. CDR3 bases: TGTGCCAGCAGCTCAGGACCGGGACAGTTCTACGAGCAGTACTTC. It is translated as CASSSGPGQFYEQYF.

The V and J genes are TRBV4-1 and TRBJ1-2; tentative D call: TRBD1 (5 bases). The CDR3 has 15 residues. The V end was cut by 0 bases, the J end by 0 bases, with 8 bases between. Germline lookup yields CDR1 MGHRA and CDR2 YSYEKL. CDR3 in DNA: TGCGCCAGCAGCCAAGATCGGGGCTCTAACTATGGCTACACCTTC. Protein: CASSQDRGSNYGYTF.

This clone was observed a few times. The V and J genes are TRBV30 and TRBJ1-5, with TRBD1 matching 7 bases. J lost 2 bases, V lost 5 bases, and 9 bases had no gene match. The CDR3 is 15 residues long. CDR1 and CDR2 (germline): GTSNPN, SVGIG (reference sequence). The CDR3 DNA sequence: TGTGCCTGGGGAGCCGGGGACAGTGGCAATCAGCCCCAGCATTTT. It translates to CAWGAGDSGNQPQHF. Combining the CDR3 with reference TRBV30 and TRBJ1-5 gives the whole variable domain SQTIHQWPATLVQPVGSPLSLECTVEGTSNPNLYWYRQAAGRGLQLLFYSVGIGQISSEVPQNLSASRPQDRQFILSSKKLLLSDSGFYLCAWGAGDSGNQPQHFGDGTRLSIL.

CDR3 amino acids: CAISDGGYRGTGELFF. CDR3 in DNA: TGTGCCATCAGTGATGGGGGCTATCGGGGCACCGGGGAGCTGTTTTTT. This sequence joins TRBV10-3 and TRBJ2-2; TRBD1 is a possible D gene (6 bases). Looked up from germline, CDR1 is ENHRY and CDR2 is SYGVKD. This CDR3 contains 16 residues. Trimming removed 3 bases at V and 4 bases at J, with 15 bases between.

A single count supports this clone. This chain joins TRBV5-1 and TRBJ2-2, with TRBD2 as a possible D gene (6 bases). The CDR3 is made up of 16 amino acids. Germline lookup yields CDR1 SGHRS and CDR2 YFSETQ. Trimming removed 0 bases from V and 0 bases from J, with 9 bases in between. The DNA for the CDR3 is TGCGCCAGCAGCTTGGAGGCGGGGTCGAACACCGGGGAGCTGTTTTTT. Translating gives CASSLEAGSNTGELFF.

The chain has TRBV5-1 and TRBJ2-7; possibly TRBD1 for D (6 bases). Trimming pared 4 bases from V and 0 bases from J, leaving 11 bases between. Germline lookup yields CDR1 SGHRS and CDR2 YFSETQ. The CDR3 is 14 amino acids. The chain's CDR3 is CASSIDRSSYEQYF. Here the CDR3 DNA reads TGCGCCAGCAGCATAGACAGGTCCTCCTACGAGCAGTACTTC.

This clone was seen just once. The J gene is TRBJ1-2, the V gene TRBV5-6; 7 bases are shared with TRBD1. The ends lost 2 bases at V and 4 bases at J; junction bases unmatched: 5. The CDR3 sequence is 14 residues long. In germline, CDR1 is SGHDT, CDR2 YYEEEE. Here the CDR3 reads CASSFWSGGYGYTF. In nucleotides, the CDR3 is TGTGCCAGCAGCTTTTGGTCAGGGGGCTATGGCTACACCTTC.